This entry lists 8 T cell receptor beta chains sequenced from one sample in a study of blood T cell repertoires in COVID-19. The table came from immunoSEQ multiplex PCR; TCRdb's copy has only in-frame clones and leaves some out. The table lists just over 300,000 clones, approximately 83% of them singletons, with around 2.2% in the top ten. What was sequenced was PBMCs or T cells enriched from blood (not recorded which). These receptors were obtained from a man under 40 who had recovered from COVID-19.

The rearrangement uses TRBV20-1 and TRBJ2-6; D gene unclear. Trimming removed 3 bases from V and 0 bases from J, with 6 bases in between. Germline V gene sequence: CDR1 DFQATT, CDR2 SNEGSKA (reference sequence). This CDR3 region has 14 residues. Written as DNA, the CDR3 is TGCAGTGCTAGTTCGTCCTCTGGGGCCAACGTCCTGACTTTC. It is translated as CSASSSSGANVLTF.

This clone was detected only once. The rearrangement uses TRBV19 and TRBJ1-1, with D possibly TRBD1 on 5 matching bases. This CDR3 is 12 amino acids long. V was trimmed by 7 bases and J by 4 bases, leaving 10 bases between them. Germline lookup yields CDR1 LNHDA and CDR2 SQIVND (reference sequence). The CDR3 here is CASTGGGTEAFF. CDR3 coding DNA: TGTGCCAGTACCGGCGGGGGCACTGAAGCTTTCTTT.

This sequence joins TRBV6-5 and TRBJ1-2; unclear D gene. The V gene lost 6 bases and the J gene lost 2 bases, with 13 bases spanning the gap. CDR3 length: 14 amino acids. The germline gives CDR1 MNHEY, CDR2 SVGAGI. CDR3 sequence reads: CASSPQETNYGYTF. The CDR3 nucleotides read TGTGCCAGCAGCCCACAAGAAACCAACTATGGCTACACCTTC.

The J gene is TRBJ2-5, the V gene TRBV11-2, with D tentatively TRBD1 (5 bases). Trimming removed 3 bases at V and 5 bases at J, with 10 bases between. Looked up from germline, CDR1 is SGHAT and CDR2 is FQNNGV. The CDR3 is 13 residues long. Here the CDR3 DNA reads TGTGCCAGCAGCTTGGGGCGACGTGAGACCCAGTACTTC. Translated, it gives CASSLGRRETQYF.

This clone is a singleton in its sample. The chain links TRBV11-1 to TRBJ1-4, with 7 bases that match TRBD1. Germline V CDR1 and CDR2: SGHAT, FQDESV (reference sequence). The CDR3 has 13 residues. V dropped 5 bases and J dropped 8; count of bases not matched to a gene: 5. CDR3 amino acids: CASSTGVREKLFF. The CDR3 DNA is TGTGCCAGCAGCACAGGGGTCAGGGAAAAACTGTTTTTT.

V usage is TRBV9 and J usage is TRBJ1-1; 8 nucleotides line up with TRBD1. Germline V gives CDR1 SGDLS, CDR2 YYNGEE. The trim removed 3 bases at V and 4 bases at J, leaving 5 bases unmatched. This CDR3 is built from 14 residues. In DNA form, the CDR3 reads TGTGCCAGCAGCGGGGGAACAGGGGGCACTGAAGCTTTCTTT. Its protein product is CASSGGTGGTEAFF.

This clone was counted only a few times. The rearrangement uses TRBV19 and TRBJ1-1; TRBD1 might be the D (6 bases). V shed 6 bases and J shed 3 bases, with 14 bases lying between them. The CDR3 is 14 amino acids. CDR1 is LNHDA and CDR2 is SQIVND in the germline V gene (reference sequence). The DNA of the CDR3 is TGTGCCAGTAGAGAATTTGGACAGCACACTGAAGCTTTCTTT. Translation: CASREFGQHTEAFF. Filled out from reference TRBV19 and TRBJ1-1, the complete variable domain reads DGGITQSPKYLFRKEGQNVTLSCEQNLNHDAMYWYRQDPGQGLRLIYYSQIVNDFQKGDIAEGYSVSREKKESFPLTVTSAQKNPTAFYLCASREFGQHTEAFFGQGTRLTVV.

This chain uses TRBV6-5 with TRBJ1-3; D unresolved. V was pared by 2 bases and J by 4 bases, with 9 bases between. This CDR3 contains 14 residues. CDR1 MNHEY and CDR2 SVGAGI come from the germline V gene. This chain's CDR3 is CASSYREGGNTIYF. CDR3 bases: TGTGCCAGCAGTTACCGCGAGGGAGGAAACACCATATATTTT.